The rows below give T cell receptor beta chains drawn from one sample of a study of tumor-infiltrating lymphocytes in primary liver carcinoma. TCRdb itself ran the multiplex PCR reads through MiXCR, one entry per CDR3 protein. The sample lists approximately 110,000 distinct CDR3 sequences, 64% occurring once. Sequenced input: liver tumor tissue from sampling region 3. These receptors were taken from a woman aged 55-75 years with primary liver carcinoma and hepatitis B virus infection. CDR3s include the opening cysteine and the closing phenylalanine or tryptophan. The order of the fields is J gene, V gene, D gene, clone size, CDR3 protein, CDR3 DNA. D genes are given only for firm matches. Size tells how often a clone was seen (once, few, many) or the class of an expanded clone, and some rows leave it out.

j_call: TRBJ2-1; v_call: TRBV11-2; d_call: TRBD2; clone_size: once; cdr3_aa: CVSSLGTSCYNEQFF; cdr3_nt: TGTGTCAGCAGCCTAGGGACTAGCTGTTACAATGAGCAGTTCTTC
j_call: TRBJ2-1; v_call: TRBV12-3/TRBV12-4; d_call: TRBD2; clone_size: many; cdr3_aa: CASSFGTSGITEYNEQFF; cdr3_nt: TGTGCCAGCAGCTTCGGGACTAGCGGGATTACTGAGTACAATGAGCAGTTCTTC
j_call: TRBJ2-2; v_call: TRBV11-2; d_call: NA; clone_size: once; cdr3_aa: CASSLHPNTGEPFF; cdr3_nt: TGTGCCAGCAGCTTACACCCAAACACCGGGGAGCCGTTTTTT
j_call: TRBJ2-1; v_call: TRBV11-3; d_call: NA; clone_size: NA; cdr3_aa: CASSPRAGASYNEQFF; cdr3_nt: TGTGCCAGTAGCCCGCGAGCGGGTGCTAGTTACAATGAGCAGTTCTTC
j_call: TRBJ1-5; v_call: TRBV29-1; d_call: NA; clone_size: NA; cdr3_aa: CSVEGGWNQPQHF; cdr3_nt: TGCAGCGTTGAAGGCGGGTGGAATCAGCCCCAGCATTTT
j_call: TRBJ2-1; v_call: TRBV28; d_call: NA; clone_size: NA; cdr3_aa: CVSSSFRASYNEQFF; cdr3_nt: TGTGTCAGCAGTTCTTTCAGGGCGTCCTACAATGAGCAGTTCTTC
j_call: TRBJ1-5; v_call: TRBV6-5; d_call: NA; clone_size: NA; cdr3_aa: CASKWSGDQPQHF; cdr3_nt: TGTGCCAGTAAGTGGAGTGGTGATCAGCCCCAGCATTTT
j_call: TRBJ2-1; v_call: TRBV11-2; d_call: TRBD2; clone_size: few; cdr3_aa: CASSLGPGLAGQFF; cdr3_nt: TGCGCCAGCAGCTTAGGTCCGGGGCTAGCGGGGCAGTTCTTC
j_call: TRBJ1-2; v_call: TRBV6-1; d_call: NA; clone_size: many; cdr3_aa: CASRLQGEVRGYTF; cdr3_nt: TGTGCCAGCAGGCTACAGGGAGAGGTTCGCGGCTACACCTTC
j_call: TRBJ1-4; v_call: TRBV19; d_call: NA; clone_size: NA; cdr3_aa: CASSIDQRKKLFF; cdr3_nt: TGTGCCAGTAGTATAGACCAACGAAAAAAACTGTTTTTT
j_call: TRBJ2-1; v_call: TRBV5-1; d_call: TRBD2; clone_size: NA; cdr3_aa: CASSLDPSGTYNQQFF; cdr3_nt: TGCGCCAGCAGCTTGGATCCTAGCGGGACTTACAATCAACAGTTCTTC
j_call: TRBJ1-6; v_call: TRBV20-1; d_call: TRBD1; clone_size: NA; cdr3_aa: CSARDGGQGLEWYNSPLHF; cdr3_nt: TGCAGTGCTAGAGACGGGGGACAGGGCCTCGAGTGGTATAATTCACCCCTCCACTTT
j_call: TRBJ2-5; v_call: TRBV29-1; d_call: NA; clone_size: once; cdr3_aa: CSVVKWESQETQCF; cdr3_nt: TGCAGCGTTGTCAAGTGGGAGTCCCAAGAGACCCAGTGCTTC
j_call: TRBJ1-2; v_call: TRBV4-3; d_call: NA; clone_size: NA; cdr3_aa: CASSQSPGGSCGYTF; cdr3_nt: TGCGCCAGCAGCCAGAGTCCCGGGGGATCCTGTGGCTACACCTTC
j_call: TRBJ2-7; v_call: TRBV11-2; d_call: NA; clone_size: NA; cdr3_aa: CASSLQLSPSYEHYF; cdr3_nt: TGTGCCAGCAGCCTACAGCTATCACCCTCTTACGAGCACTACTTC
j_call: TRBJ1-1; v_call: TRBV12-3/TRBV12-4; d_call: NA; clone_size: many; cdr3_aa: CASIGSLNTEAFF; cdr3_nt: TGTGCCAGCATAGGGAGTCTGAACACTGAAGCTTTCTTT
j_call: TRBJ2-3; v_call: TRBV7-9; d_call: TRBD2; clone_size: NA; cdr3_aa: CASSPRGVTDTQYF; cdr3_nt: TGTGCCAGCAGCCCCCGGGGGGTCACAGATACGCAGTATTTT
j_call: TRBJ2-3; v_call: TRBV4-1; d_call: NA; clone_size: NA; cdr3_aa: CASSQDKRSTDPRYF; cdr3_nt: TGCGCCAGCAGCCAAGATAAGCGGAGCACAGATCCGCGGTATTTT
j_call: TRBJ2-7; v_call: TRBV4-2; d_call: TRBD1; clone_size: NA; cdr3_aa: CASSQDPVGQGGYKQYF; cdr3_nt: TGTGCCAGCAGCCAAGATCCCGTGGGACAGGGTGGTTACAAACAGTACTTC
j_call: TRBJ2-1; v_call: TRBV5-1; d_call: TRBD2; clone_size: many; cdr3_aa: CASSPGTSGTGEQFF; cdr3_nt: TGCGCCAGCAGCCCCGGGACTAGCGGGACCGGTGAGCAGTTCTTC
j_call: TRBJ2-3; v_call: TRBV11-2; d_call: NA; clone_size: NA; cdr3_aa: CASSLGIRREGTDAQYF; cdr3_nt: TGTGCCAGCAGCTTAGGGATTCGAAGGGAAGGCACGGATGCACAGTATTTT
j_call: TRBJ2-1; v_call: TRBV28; d_call: TRBD2; clone_size: NA; cdr3_aa: CASSLNRREVRYEQFF; cdr3_nt: TGTGCCAGCAGTTTAAATCGGCGGGAGGTCCGCTATGAGCAGTTCTTC
j_call: TRBJ1-2; v_call: TRBV29-1; d_call: NA; clone_size: NA; cdr3_aa: CSVQSSGGLGYGYTF; cdr3_nt: TGCAGCGTCCAAAGCTCGGGAGGGTTGGGCTATGGCTACACCTTC
j_call: TRBJ1-1; v_call: TRBV28; d_call: NA; clone_size: NA; cdr3_aa: CASSFNEQGGAFF; cdr3_nt: TGTGCCAGCAGTTTCAATGAACAGGGAGGGGCTTTCTTT
j_call: TRBJ1-1; v_call: TRBV29-1; d_call: TRBD1; clone_size: NA; cdr3_aa: CSGGQEGYQNTEAFF; cdr3_nt: TGCAGCGGGGGACAGGAAGGCTATCAGAACACTGAAGCTTTCTTT
j_call: TRBJ1-1; v_call: TRBV20-1; d_call: NA; clone_size: few; cdr3_aa: CSQGTNTEAFF; cdr3_nt: TGCAGCCAAGGGACGAACACTGAAGCTTTCTTT
j_call: TRBJ2-2; v_call: TRBV11-2; d_call: NA; clone_size: NA; cdr3_aa: CASSFWGGEPSF; cdr3_nt: TGTGCCAGCAGCTTCTGGGGCGGGGAGCCGTCTTTT
j_call: TRBJ1-2; v_call: TRBV11-3; d_call: TRBD1; clone_size: few; cdr3_aa: CASSLPTGGVGYAF; cdr3_nt: TGTGCCAGCAGCCTCCCGACAGGGGGCGTTGGCTACGCCTTC
j_call: TRBJ1-1; v_call: TRBV5-1; d_call: NA; clone_size: many; cdr3_aa: CASRTGSSPEAFF; cdr3_nt: TGCGCCAGCAGAACCGGGAGTAGTCCTGAAGCTTTCTTT
j_call: TRBJ2-5; v_call: TRBV5-1; d_call: NA; clone_size: NA; cdr3_aa: CASSLTRLQETQYF; cdr3_nt: TGCGCCAGCAGCTTGACGCGACTTCAAGAGACCCAGTACTTC
j_call: TRBJ2-7; v_call: TRBV20-1; d_call: NA; clone_size: few; cdr3_aa: CSAITLHSYEQYF; cdr3_nt: TGCAGTGCTATAACTCTACACTCCTACGAGCAGTACTTC
j_call: TRBJ1-6; v_call: TRBV20-1; d_call: NA; clone_size: many; cdr3_aa: CSATRDSPLHF; cdr3_nt: TGCAGTGCCACCAGGGATTCACCCCTCCACTTT
j_call: TRBJ2-1; v_call: TRBV24-1; d_call: NA; clone_size: many; cdr3_aa: CATSDLTRKEQFF; cdr3_nt: TGTGCCACCAGTGATTTGACCCGGAAAGAGCAGTTCTTC
j_call: TRBJ2-4; v_call: TRBV11-3; d_call: TRBD2; clone_size: NA; cdr3_aa: CASSLTSGTNIQQF; cdr3_nt: TGTGCCAGCAGCTTAACTAGCGGGACAAACATTCAGCAGTTC
j_call: TRBJ2-2; v_call: TRBV5-1; d_call: NA; clone_size: NA; cdr3_aa: CASSLQIRTFSNTGELLF; cdr3_nt: TGCGCCAGCAGCCTACAAATACGGACCTTCTCTAACACCGGGGAGCTGCTTTTT
j_call: TRBJ2-1; v_call: TRBV28; d_call: TRBD1; clone_size: NA; cdr3_aa: CASSYRDRLYNEQFF; cdr3_nt: TGTGCCAGCAGTTACCGGGACAGGTTGTACAATGAGCAGTTCTTC
j_call: TRBJ2-5; v_call: TRBV11-1; d_call: NA; clone_size: NA; cdr3_aa: CATSLGLDASLGIQYF; cdr3_nt: TGTGCCACCAGCTTAGGATTGGACGCCTCACTAGGGATCCAGTACTTC
j_call: TRBJ1-2; v_call: TRBV6-1; d_call: NA; clone_size: many; cdr3_aa: CASSEEGPGGYTF; cdr3_nt: TGTGCCAGCAGTGAAGAGGGTCCGGGTGGCTACACCTTC
j_call: TRBJ1-5; v_call: TRBV6-5; d_call: NA; clone_size: many; cdr3_aa: CASRPRQGLTNQPQHF; cdr3_nt: TGTGCCAGCAGACCCCGGCAGGGGCTAACCAATCAGCCCCAGCATTTT
j_call: TRBJ2-1; v_call: TRBV6-2/TRBV6-3; d_call: TRBD2; clone_size: many; cdr3_aa: CASSYRLAETRSYNEQFF; cdr3_nt: TGTGCCAGCAGTTACAGACTAGCGGAAACCCGCTCCTACAATGAGCAGTTCTTC
j_call: TRBJ2-3; v_call: TRBV2; d_call: TRBD1; clone_size: NA; cdr3_aa: CASNEQGGTDTQYF; cdr3_nt: TGTGCCAGCAATGAGCAGGGGGGCACAGATACGCAGTATTTT
j_call: TRBJ2-7; v_call: TRBV21-1; d_call: NA; clone_size: few; cdr3_aa: CASSKASPPGQEVYF; cdr3_nt: TGTGCCAGCAGCAAAGCGTCCCCCCCGGGACAGGAGGTGTACTTC
j_call: TRBJ2-5; v_call: TRBV11-2; d_call: TRBD1; clone_size: many; cdr3_aa: CASSLRGQGIQETQYF; cdr3_nt: TGTGCCAGCAGCTTAAGGGGACAGGGGATCCAAGAGACCCAGTACTTC
j_call: TRBJ2-1; v_call: TRBV10-1; d_call: NA; clone_size: NA; cdr3_aa: CASSEGSGWAGLKFF; cdr3_nt: TGCGCCAGCAGTGAAGGCTCTGGCTGGGCAGGGTTGAAGTTCTTC
j_call: TRBJ2-7; v_call: TRBV11-2; d_call: NA; clone_size: NA; cdr3_aa: CASSLDPSKRNEQYF; cdr3_nt: TGTGCCAGCAGCTTAGATCCTAGCAAGAGGAACGAGCAGTACTTC
j_call: TRBJ1-6; v_call: TRBV5-1; d_call: NA; clone_size: NA; cdr3_aa: CASRPGMAYNSPPHF; cdr3_nt: TGCGCCAGCAGGCCCGGGATGGCGTATAATTCACCCCCCCACTTT
j_call: TRBJ2-7; v_call: TRBV11-1; d_call: NA; clone_size: NA; cdr3_aa: CTSCLRTAIFYEQYF; cdr3_nt: TGCACCAGCTGCCTAAGGACAGCCATTTTCTACGAGCAGTACTTC
j_call: TRBJ2-2; v_call: TRBV6-4; d_call: NA; clone_size: NA; cdr3_aa: CGSSARPEPTGELFF; cdr3_nt: TGTGGCAGCAGCGCTCGTCCAGAGCCCACCGGGGAGCTGTTTTTT
j_call: TRBJ2-7; v_call: TRBV11-1; d_call: TRBD2; clone_size: NA; cdr3_aa: CASSLLGTSGSYEQYF; cdr3_nt: TGTGCCAGCAGCTTATTAGGGACTAGCGGTTCTTACGAGCAGTACTTC
j_call: TRBJ1-1; v_call: TRBV6-2/TRBV6-3; d_call: NA; clone_size: NA; cdr3_aa: CASSYSPGTGTREAFF; cdr3_nt: TGTGCCAGCAGTTATTCCCCCGGGACTGGGACACGTGAAGCTTTCTTC
j_call: TRBJ2-7; v_call: TRBV11-3; d_call: NA; clone_size: NA; cdr3_aa: CASRQSYEWYF; cdr3_nt: TGTGCCAGCAGACAGAGTTACGAGTGGTACTTC
j_call: TRBJ2-5; v_call: TRBV11-1; d_call: TRBD1; clone_size: NA; cdr3_aa: CASSSPGTDRETQYF; cdr3_nt: TGTGCCAGCAGCTCGCCCGGGACAGATCGAGAGACCCAGTACTTC
j_call: TRBJ2-1; v_call: TRBV5-6; d_call: NA; clone_size: NA; cdr3_aa: CASSLAPGWRGNYNEQFF; cdr3_nt: TGTGCCAGCAGCTTGGCTCCGGGGTGGCGGGGAAACTACAATGAGCAGTTCTTC
j_call: TRBJ2-1; v_call: TRBV28; d_call: NA; clone_size: few; cdr3_aa: CASRLTPGDEQFF; cdr3_nt: TGTGCCAGCAGACTGACCCCCGGCGATGAGCAGTTCTTC
j_call: TRBJ1-5; v_call: TRBV6-5; d_call: NA; clone_size: NA; cdr3_aa: CARSYAEGDQPQHF; cdr3_nt: TGTGCCAGGAGTTACGCCGAGGGCGATCAGCCCCAGCATTTT
j_call: TRBJ2-7; v_call: TRBV11-2; d_call: TRBD2; clone_size: NA; cdr3_aa: CANSLAGQPSYEQCF; cdr3_nt: TGTGCCAACAGCTTAGCGGGACAACCCTCCTACGAGCAGTGCTTC
j_call: TRBJ2-2; v_call: TRBV11-2; d_call: NA; clone_size: NA; cdr3_aa: CASSLAGGTGELLF; cdr3_nt: TGTGCCAGCAGCTTAGCGGGTGGTACCGGGGAGCTGCTTTTT